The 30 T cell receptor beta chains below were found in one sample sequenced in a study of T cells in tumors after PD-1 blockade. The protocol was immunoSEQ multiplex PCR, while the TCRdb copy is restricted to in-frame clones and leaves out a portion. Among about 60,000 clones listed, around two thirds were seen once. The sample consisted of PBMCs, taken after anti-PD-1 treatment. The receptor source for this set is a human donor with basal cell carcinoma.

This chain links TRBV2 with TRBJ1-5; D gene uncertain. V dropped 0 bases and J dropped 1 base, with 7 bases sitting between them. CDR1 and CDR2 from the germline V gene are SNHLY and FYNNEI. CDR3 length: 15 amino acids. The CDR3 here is CASSEAGLSNQPQHF. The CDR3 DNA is TGTGCCAGCAGTGAAGCGGGTTTAAGCAATCAGCCCCAGCATTTT.

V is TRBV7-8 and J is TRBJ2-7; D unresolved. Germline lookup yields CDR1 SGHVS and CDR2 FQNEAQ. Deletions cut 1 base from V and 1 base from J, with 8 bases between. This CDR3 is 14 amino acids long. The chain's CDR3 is CASSLVRSSYEQYF. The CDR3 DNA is TGTGCCAGCAGCTTAGTCAGGTCTTCCTACGAGCAGTACTTC.

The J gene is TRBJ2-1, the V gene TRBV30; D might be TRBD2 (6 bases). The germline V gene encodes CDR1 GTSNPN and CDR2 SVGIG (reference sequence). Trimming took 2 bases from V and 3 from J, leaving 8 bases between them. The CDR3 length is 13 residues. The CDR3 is CAWSSGVYNEQFF. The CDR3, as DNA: TGTGCCTGGAGTTCGGGGGTCTACAATGAGCAGTTCTTC.

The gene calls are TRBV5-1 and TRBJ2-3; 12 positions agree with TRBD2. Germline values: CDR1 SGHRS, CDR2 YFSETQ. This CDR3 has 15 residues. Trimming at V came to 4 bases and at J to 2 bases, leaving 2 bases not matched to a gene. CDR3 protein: CASSRLAGDTDTQYF. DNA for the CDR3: TGCGCCAGCAGCCGACTAGCGGGGGACACAGATACGCAGTATTTT.

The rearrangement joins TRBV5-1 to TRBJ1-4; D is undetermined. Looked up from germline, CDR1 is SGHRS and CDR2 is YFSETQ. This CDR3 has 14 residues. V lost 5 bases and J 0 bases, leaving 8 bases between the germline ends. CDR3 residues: CASRKGSTNEKLFF. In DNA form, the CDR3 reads TGCGCCAGCAGAAAGGGATCAACTAATGAAAAACTGTTTTTT. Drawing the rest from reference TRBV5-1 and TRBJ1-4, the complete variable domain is KAGVTQTPRYLIKTRGQQVTLSCSPISGHRSVSWYQQTPGQGLQFLFEYFSETQRNKGNFPGRFSGRQFSNSRSEMNVSTLELGDSALYLCASRKGSTNEKLFFGSGTQLSVL.

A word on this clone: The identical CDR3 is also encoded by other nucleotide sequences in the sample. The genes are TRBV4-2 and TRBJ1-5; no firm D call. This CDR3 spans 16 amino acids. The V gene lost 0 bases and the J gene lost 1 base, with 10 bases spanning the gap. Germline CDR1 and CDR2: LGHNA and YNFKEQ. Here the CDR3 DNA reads TGTGCCAGCAGCCAAGATAGACGCGGAAGCAATCAGCCCCAGCATTTT. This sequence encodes CASSQDRRGSNQPQHF.

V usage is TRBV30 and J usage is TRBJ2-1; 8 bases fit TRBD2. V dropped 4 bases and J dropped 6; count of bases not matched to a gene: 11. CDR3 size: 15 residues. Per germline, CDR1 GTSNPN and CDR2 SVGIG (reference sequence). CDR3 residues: CAWKQLAGILNEQFF. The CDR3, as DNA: TGTGCCTGGAAACAATTAGCGGGGATCCTCAATGAGCAGTTCTTC. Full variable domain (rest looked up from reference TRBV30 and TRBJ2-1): SQTIHQWPATLVQPVGSPLSLECTVEGTSNPNLYWYRQAAGRGLQLLFYSVGIGQISSEVPQNLSASRPQDRQFILSSKKLLLSDSGFYLCAWKQLAGILNEQFFGPGTRLTVL.

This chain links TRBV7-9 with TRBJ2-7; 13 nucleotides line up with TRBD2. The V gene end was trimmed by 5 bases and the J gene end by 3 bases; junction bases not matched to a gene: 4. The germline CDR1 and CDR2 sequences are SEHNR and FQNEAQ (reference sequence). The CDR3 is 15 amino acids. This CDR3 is CASSIGLAGDYEQYF. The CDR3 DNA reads TGTGCCAGCAGCATTGGACTAGCGGGGGACTACGAGCAGTACTTC.

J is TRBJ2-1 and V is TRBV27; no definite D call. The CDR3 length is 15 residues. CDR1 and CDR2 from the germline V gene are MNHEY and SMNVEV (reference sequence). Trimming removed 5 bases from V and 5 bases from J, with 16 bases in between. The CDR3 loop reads CASSPSSNTDNEQFF. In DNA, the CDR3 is TGTGCCAGCAGTCCCTCCTCCAACACGGACAATGAGCAGTTCTTC.

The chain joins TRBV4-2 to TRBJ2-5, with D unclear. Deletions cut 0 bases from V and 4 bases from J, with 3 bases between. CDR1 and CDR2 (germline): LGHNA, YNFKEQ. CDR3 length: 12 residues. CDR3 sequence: CASSQDRETQYF. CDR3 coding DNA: TGTGCCAGCAGCCAAGACAGAGAGACCCAGTACTTC.

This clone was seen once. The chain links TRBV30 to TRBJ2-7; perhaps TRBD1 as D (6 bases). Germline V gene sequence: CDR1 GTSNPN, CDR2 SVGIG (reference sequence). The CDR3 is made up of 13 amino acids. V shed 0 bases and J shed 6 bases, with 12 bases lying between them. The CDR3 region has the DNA TGTGCCTGGAGTGTACGGACAGCCGCCGAGCAGTACTTC. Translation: CAWSVRTAAEQYF.

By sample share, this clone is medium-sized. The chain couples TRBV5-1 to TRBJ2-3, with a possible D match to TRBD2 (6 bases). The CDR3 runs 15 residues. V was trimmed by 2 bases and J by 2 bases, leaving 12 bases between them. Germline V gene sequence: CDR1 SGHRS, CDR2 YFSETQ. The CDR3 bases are TGCGCCAGCAGCTTACCCGGGGGAGACACAGATACGCAGTATTTT. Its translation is CASSLPGGDTDTQYF.

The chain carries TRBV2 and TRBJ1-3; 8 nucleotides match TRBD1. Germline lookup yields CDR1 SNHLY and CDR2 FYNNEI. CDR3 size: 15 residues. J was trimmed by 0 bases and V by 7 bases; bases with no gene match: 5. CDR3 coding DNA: TGTGCCAGCAAGGACAGGGCTTACTCTGGAAACACCATATATTTT. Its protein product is CASKDRAYSGNTIYF.

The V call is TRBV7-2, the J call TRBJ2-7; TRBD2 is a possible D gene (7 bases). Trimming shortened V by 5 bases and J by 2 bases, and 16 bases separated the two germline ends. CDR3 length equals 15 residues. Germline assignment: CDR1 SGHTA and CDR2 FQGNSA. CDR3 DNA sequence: TGTGCCAGCAGCAAGATGGGGGGGGCAACCTACGAGCAGTACTTC. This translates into CASSKMGGATYEQYF.

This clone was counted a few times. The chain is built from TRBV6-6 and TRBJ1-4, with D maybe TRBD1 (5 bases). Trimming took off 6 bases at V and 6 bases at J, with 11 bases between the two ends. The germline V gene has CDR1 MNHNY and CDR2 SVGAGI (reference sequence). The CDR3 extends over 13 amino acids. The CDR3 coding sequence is TGTGCCAGCAGCACCGGGACTCATGAAAAACTGTTTTTT. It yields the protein CASSTGTHEKLFF.

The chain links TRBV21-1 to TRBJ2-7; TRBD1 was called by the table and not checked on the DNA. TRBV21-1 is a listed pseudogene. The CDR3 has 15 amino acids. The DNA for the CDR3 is TGTGCCAGCAGCAAAGCGGGGGACAGGGACTACGAGCAGTACTTC. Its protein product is CASSKAGDRDYEQYF.

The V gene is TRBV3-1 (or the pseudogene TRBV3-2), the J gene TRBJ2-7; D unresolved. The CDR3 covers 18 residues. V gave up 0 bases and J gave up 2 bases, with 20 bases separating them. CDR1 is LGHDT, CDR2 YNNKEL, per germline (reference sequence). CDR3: CASSQDLKVASNPYEQYF. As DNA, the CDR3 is TGTGCCAGCAGCCAAGATCTTAAGGTCGCCAGTAACCCCTACGAGCAGTACTTC.

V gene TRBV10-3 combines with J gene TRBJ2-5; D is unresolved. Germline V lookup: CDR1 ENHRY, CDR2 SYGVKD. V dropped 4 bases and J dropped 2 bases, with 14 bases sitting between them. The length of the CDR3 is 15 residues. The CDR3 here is CAISGSGRDQETQYF. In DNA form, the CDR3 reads TGTGCCATCAGTGGCTCTGGAAGAGATCAAGAGACCCAGTACTTC.

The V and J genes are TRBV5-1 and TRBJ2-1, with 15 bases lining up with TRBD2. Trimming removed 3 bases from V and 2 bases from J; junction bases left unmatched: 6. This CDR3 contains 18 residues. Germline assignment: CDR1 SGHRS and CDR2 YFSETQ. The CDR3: CASSSWTSGGGTYNEQFF. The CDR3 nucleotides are TGCGCCAGCAGCTCCTGGACTAGCGGGGGGGGAACCTACAATGAGCAGTTCTTC.

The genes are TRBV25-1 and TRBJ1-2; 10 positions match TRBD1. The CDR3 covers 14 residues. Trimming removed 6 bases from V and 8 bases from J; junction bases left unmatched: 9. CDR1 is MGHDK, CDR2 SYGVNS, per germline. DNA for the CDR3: TGTGCCAGCAGCGGGTCGGACAGGGGGAAAGGCTACACCTTC. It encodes CASSGSDRGKGYTF.

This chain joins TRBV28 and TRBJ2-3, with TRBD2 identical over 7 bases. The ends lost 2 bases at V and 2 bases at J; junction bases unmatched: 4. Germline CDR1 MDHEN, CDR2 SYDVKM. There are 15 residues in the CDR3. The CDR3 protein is CASSLRSGDTDTQYF. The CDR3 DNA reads TGTGCCAGCAGTTTAAGGAGCGGGGACACAGATACGCAGTATTTT.

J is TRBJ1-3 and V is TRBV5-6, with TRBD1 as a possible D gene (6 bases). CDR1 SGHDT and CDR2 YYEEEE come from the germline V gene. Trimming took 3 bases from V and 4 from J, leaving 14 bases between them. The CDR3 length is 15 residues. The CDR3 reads CASSSLTGRGNTIYF. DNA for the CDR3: TGTGCCAGCAGCTCCCTAACAGGGAGGGGAAACACCATATATTTT.

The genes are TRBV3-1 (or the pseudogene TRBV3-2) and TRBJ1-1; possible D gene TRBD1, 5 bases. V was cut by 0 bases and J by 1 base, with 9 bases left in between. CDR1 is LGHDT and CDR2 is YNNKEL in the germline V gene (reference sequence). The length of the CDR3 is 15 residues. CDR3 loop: CASSQDPQANTEAFF. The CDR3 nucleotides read TGTGCCAGCAGCCAAGATCCACAGGCGAACACTGAAGCTTTCTTT.

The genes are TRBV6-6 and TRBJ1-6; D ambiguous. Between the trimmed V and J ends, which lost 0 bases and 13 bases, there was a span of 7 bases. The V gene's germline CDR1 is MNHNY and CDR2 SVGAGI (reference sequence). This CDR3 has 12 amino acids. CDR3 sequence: CASSYSAAPLHF. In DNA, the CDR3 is TGTGCCAGCAGTTACTCCGCGGCGCCCCTCCACTTT.

CDR3 bases: TGCGCCAGCAGTCGGACAGGGGTATGGACTGAAGCTTTCTTT. This translates into CASSRTGVWTEAFF. The chain joins TRBV10-1 to TRBJ1-1; 9 positions agree with TRBD1. The V and J ends lost 5 bases and 5 bases, in that order; junction bases with no gene match: 6. Germline V CDR1 and CDR2: WNHNN, SYGVQD (reference sequence). This CDR3 region has 14 residues.

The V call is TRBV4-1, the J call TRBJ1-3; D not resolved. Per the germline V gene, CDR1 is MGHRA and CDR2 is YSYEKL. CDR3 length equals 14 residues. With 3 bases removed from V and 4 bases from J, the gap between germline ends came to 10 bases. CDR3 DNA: TGCGCCAGCAGCCAGAGGGAGGCCGGAAACACCATATATTTT. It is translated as CASSQREAGNTIYF.

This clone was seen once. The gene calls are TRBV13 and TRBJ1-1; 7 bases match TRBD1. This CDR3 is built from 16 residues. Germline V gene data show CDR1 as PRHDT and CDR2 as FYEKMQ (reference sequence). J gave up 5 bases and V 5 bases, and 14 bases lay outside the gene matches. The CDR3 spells CASSPGTVKKGTEAFF. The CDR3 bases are TGTGCCAGCAGCCCGGGGACAGTGAAGAAGGGAACTGAAGCTTTCTTT.

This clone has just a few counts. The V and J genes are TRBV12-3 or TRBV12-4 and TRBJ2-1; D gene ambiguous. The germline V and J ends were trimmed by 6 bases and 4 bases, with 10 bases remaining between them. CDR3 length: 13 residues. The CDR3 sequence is CASRDGPYNEQFF. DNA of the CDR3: TGTGCCAGCAGGGACGGGCCATACAATGAGCAGTTCTTC.

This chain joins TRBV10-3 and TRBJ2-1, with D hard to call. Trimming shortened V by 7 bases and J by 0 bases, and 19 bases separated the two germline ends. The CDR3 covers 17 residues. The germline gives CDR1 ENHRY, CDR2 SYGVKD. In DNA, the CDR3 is TGTGCCATCATAAAGGAAGGATACAAATCCTCCTACAATGAGCAGTTCTTC. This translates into CAIIKEGYKSSYNEQFF.

The CDR3 nucleotides read TGTGCCAGCAGCTCGTCCCAGTTAGCTGAAGAGACCCAGTACTTC. Amino acids: CASSSSQLAEETQYF. The J gene is TRBJ2-5, the V gene TRBV5-6; the D is unclear. The CDR3 has 15 amino acids. With 3 bases removed from V and 3 bases from J, the gap between germline ends came to 15 bases. Germline V gene sequence: CDR1 SGHDT, CDR2 YYEEEE.